The clone carrying this TCR beta chain was seen a few times. The antigen remains unidentified. This record comes from a study of beta chain features in type 1 diabetes. Study-level points and caveats: For patients, the naive, central memory and Treg TCRB repertoires appeared more alike than for healthy donors. A potential influence of HLA type upon TCRB rearrangement remained unresolved herein.

Germline V gene sequence: CDR1 SGHTA, CDR2 FQGNSA. V was clipped by 1 base and J by 6 bases; unmatched bases: 6. The CDR3 has 15 amino acids. All of the isolated RNA was reverse transcribed, so expressed TCRB transcripts were sequenced. Approximately 3.6 million reads, on average, came from each naive, central memory and regulatory T cell sample. Some clones are missing from TCRdb's copy, which holds only in-frame ones; the method was immunoSEQ multiplex PCR. The sample holds about 140,000 clones, 6.9% seen once. The sequenced sample was central memory CD4+ T cells from blood. The chain links TRBV7-2 to TRBJ2-7, with TRBD1 matching 10 bases. This TCR derives from a young woman in good health. CDR3 in DNA: TGTGCCAGCAGCTTAGGAGGACAGGGGGTAGTCGAGCAGTACTTC. Protein sequence: CASSLGGQGVVEQYF.